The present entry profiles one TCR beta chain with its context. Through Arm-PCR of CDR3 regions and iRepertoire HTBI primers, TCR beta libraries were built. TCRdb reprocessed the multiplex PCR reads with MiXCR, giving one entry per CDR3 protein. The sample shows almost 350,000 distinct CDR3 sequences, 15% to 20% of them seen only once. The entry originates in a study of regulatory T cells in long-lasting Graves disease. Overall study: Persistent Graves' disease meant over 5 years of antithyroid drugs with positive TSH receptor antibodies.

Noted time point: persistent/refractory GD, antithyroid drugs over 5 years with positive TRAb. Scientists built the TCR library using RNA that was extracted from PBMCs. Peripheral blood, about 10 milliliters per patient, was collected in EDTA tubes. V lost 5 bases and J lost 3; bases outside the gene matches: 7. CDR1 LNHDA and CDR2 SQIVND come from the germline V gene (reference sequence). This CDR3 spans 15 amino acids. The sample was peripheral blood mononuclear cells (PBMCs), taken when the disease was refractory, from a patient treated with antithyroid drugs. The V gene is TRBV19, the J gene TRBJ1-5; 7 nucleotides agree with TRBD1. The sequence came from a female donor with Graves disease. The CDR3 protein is CASSERDSPNQPQHF. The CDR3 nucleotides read TGTGCCAGTAGTGAGCGGGACAGCCCCAATCAGCCCCAGCATTTT.